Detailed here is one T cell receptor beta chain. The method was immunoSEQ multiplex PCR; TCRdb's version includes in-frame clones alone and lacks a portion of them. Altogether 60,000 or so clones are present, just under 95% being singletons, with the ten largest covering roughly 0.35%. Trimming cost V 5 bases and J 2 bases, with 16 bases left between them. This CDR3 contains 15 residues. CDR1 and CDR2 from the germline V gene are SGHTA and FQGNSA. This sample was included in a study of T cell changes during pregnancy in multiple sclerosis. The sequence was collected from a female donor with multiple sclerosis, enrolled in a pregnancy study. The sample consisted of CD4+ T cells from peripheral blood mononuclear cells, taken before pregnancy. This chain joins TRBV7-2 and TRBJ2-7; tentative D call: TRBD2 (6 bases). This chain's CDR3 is CASSDQGGVPYEQYF. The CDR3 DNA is TGTGCCAGCAGCGATCAGGGCGGGGTTCCCTACGAGCAGTACTTC.